The rows below give T cell receptor beta chains drawn from one sample of a study of blood T cell repertoires in COVID-19. Repertoires were generated with immunoSEQ multiplex PCR, while TCRdb's copy carries only in-frame clones and drops some. This repertoire shows 90,000 to 150,000 clones, approximately 87% found once; its top ten account for approximately 8%. Sequencing was done on a sample of peripheral blood. The receptors were gathered from a man in his sixties or seventies who had recovered from COVID-19. Each CDR3 is given with its conserved first and last residue.

j_gene: TRBJ1-1
v_gene: TRBV18
CDR3aa: CASSPRVRGMNTEAFF

j_gene: TRBJ2-5
v_gene: TRBV4-2
CDR3aa: CASSPTAGGNQETQYF

j_gene: TRBJ2-7
v_gene: TRBV28
CDR3aa: CASSLSGRTYEQYF

j_gene: TRBJ1-1
v_gene: TRBV19
CDR3aa: CASSPGGSGYTEAFF

j_gene: TRBJ2-1
v_gene: TRBV11-2
CDR3aa: CASSLQAGNEQFF

j_gene: TRBJ1-1
v_gene: TRBV28
CDR3aa: CASSILDSRDTEAFF

j_gene: TRBJ2-3
v_gene: TRBV11-1
CDR3aa: CASAGQHTDTQYF

j_gene: TRBJ2-1
v_gene: TRBV14
CDR3aa: CASSHPTGEAYNEQFF

j_gene: TRBJ2-1
v_gene: TRBV27
CDR3aa: CASSPGQRGDEQFF

j_gene: TRBJ1-5
v_gene: TRBV19
CDR3aa: CASSQTGTAYQPQHF

j_gene: TRBJ2-7
v_gene: TRBV7-2
CDR3aa: CASSLVGLAGAFSYEQYF

j_gene: TRBJ1-1
v_gene: TRBV6-5
CDR3aa: CASSYSETSAFF

j_gene: TRBJ2-7
v_gene: TRBV18
CDR3aa: CASSRGTGDEQYF

j_gene: TRBJ2-7
v_gene: TRBV27
CDR3aa: CASSPQALYEQYF

j_gene: TRBJ1-2
v_gene: TRBV28
CDR3aa: CASSEAGEGYGYTF

j_gene: TRBJ1-2
v_gene: TRBV28
CDR3aa: CASSLGGRTDPYGYTF

j_gene: TRBJ1-5
v_gene: TRBV5-1
CDR3aa: CASSLALDQPQHF

j_gene: TRBJ1-4
v_gene: TRBV5-1
CDR3aa: CASSLGALEKLFF

j_gene: TRBJ1-2
v_gene: TRBV28
CDR3aa: CASSFSRTGVNGYTF

j_gene: TRBJ2-7
v_gene: TRBV30
CDR3aa: CAWNDRRQGVEQYF

j_gene: TRBJ2-1
v_gene: TRBV5-1
CDR3aa: CASSLVAGAYNEQFF

j_gene: TRBJ1-5
v_gene: TRBV19
CDR3aa: CASSPGTGGRNQPQHF

j_gene: TRBJ2-1
v_gene: TRBV28
CDR3aa: CAGRRTSGSNEQFF

j_gene: TRBJ2-7
v_gene: TRBV11-3
CDR3aa: CASSLGGGSYEQYF

j_gene: TRBJ1-6
v_gene: TRBV20-1
CDR3aa: CSASSLGAASYPFHF

j_gene: TRBJ2-5
v_gene: TRBV5-8
CDR3aa: CASSLGRESGGETQYF

j_gene: TRBJ2-1
v_gene: TRBV5-1
CDR3aa: CASSLGLSSGNYNEQFF

j_gene: TRBJ2-7
v_gene: TRBV7-8
CDR3aa: CASSTSGTSSEQYF

j_gene: TRBJ1-1
v_gene: TRBV5-1
CDR3aa: CASSLVPRGGTEAFF

j_gene: TRBJ1-1
v_gene: TRBV27
CDR3aa: CASFSGRMNTEAFF

j_gene: TRBJ1-2
v_gene: TRBV28
CDR3aa: CASSLPIGAGANYGYTF

j_gene: TRBJ1-6
v_gene: TRBV5-1
CDR3aa: CASSPRDRGTGASNSPLHF

j_gene: TRBJ2-7
v_gene: TRBV27
CDR3aa: CASSYSGYEQYF

j_gene: TRBJ2-2
v_gene: TRBV28
CDR3aa: CASSLQRLAGGWAGELFF

j_gene: TRBJ1-2
v_gene: TRBV7-3
CDR3aa: CASSETGNYGYTF

j_gene: TRBJ2-7
v_gene: TRBV6-6
CDR3aa: CASSYPPASSYEQYF

j_gene: TRBJ2-7
v_gene: TRBV7-2
CDR3aa: CASSKFPHSGRTREYF

j_gene: TRBJ2-3
v_gene: TRBV18
CDR3aa: CASSPERGGPGTDTQYF

j_gene: TRBJ1-2
v_gene: TRBV15
CDR3aa: CATSREPLLQGAYGYTF

j_gene: TRBJ2-1
v_gene: TRBV5-1
CDR3aa: CASSLSSGTRSYNEQFF

j_gene: TRBJ2-3
v_gene: TRBV28
CDR3aa: CASSFDSPTDTQYF

j_gene: TRBJ2-4
v_gene: TRBV6-2/TRBV6-3
CDR3aa: CASSYQTDLAKNIQYF

j_gene: TRBJ1-2
v_gene: TRBV6-5
CDR3aa: CASSLHDSPNYGYTF

j_gene: TRBJ2-5
v_gene: TRBV2
CDR3aa: CASSEATTRETQYF

j_gene: TRBJ1-2
v_gene: TRBV4-2
CDR3aa: CASSQDHSYGYTF

j_gene: TRBJ2-1
v_gene: TRBV25-1
CDR3aa: CASSEVGSSYNEQFF

j_gene: TRBJ2-3
v_gene: TRBV5-5
CDR3aa: CASSLRAGTQYF

j_gene: TRBJ2-7
v_gene: TRBV24-1
CDR3aa: CATSDFTQTGSYEQYF

j_gene: TRBJ1-5
v_gene: TRBV19
CDR3aa: CASSIGGGRGQPQHF

j_gene: TRBJ1-2
v_gene: TRBV6-5
CDR3aa: CASSYDFTETLGYTF

j_gene: TRBJ2-7
v_gene: TRBV10-3
CDR3aa: CAISESGYSYEQYF

j_gene: TRBJ1-6
v_gene: TRBV2
CDR3aa: CASSAQGFNSPLHF

j_gene: TRBJ1-4
v_gene: TRBV6-6
CDR3aa: CASRSTGTKLFF

j_gene: TRBJ2-7
v_gene: TRBV28
CDR3aa: CASTVGGLYEQYF

j_gene: TRBJ2-3
v_gene: TRBV2
CDR3aa: CASSEQGLSTDTQYF

j_gene: TRBJ2-7
v_gene: TRBV5-1
CDR3aa: CASSSPGSYEQYF

j_gene: TRBJ1-2
v_gene: TRBV5-1
CDR3aa: CASSWGDRSNYGYTF

j_gene: TRBJ1-5
v_gene: TRBV7-9
CDR3aa: CASSLGGGGDDGQPQHF

j_gene: TRBJ2-2
v_gene: TRBV6-5
CDR3aa: CASSSTVTGELFF